The 2 T cell receptor beta chains given below trace back to one sample, sequenced in a study of early T cells in non-severe SARS-CoV-2 infection. TCRdb redid the calling of the 5' RACE reads with MiXCR, one entry per CDR3 protein. The sample has around 76,000 distinct CDR3 sequences; approximately 11% are singletons. Sequenced input: whole blood. Source of these receptors: an adult who was a healthcare worker with PCR-confirmed SARS-CoV-2 infection or an uninfected control (not recorded which).

This clonotype occurred many times. This chain joins TRBV24-1 and TRBJ1-5, with D tentatively TRBD1 (5 bases). The germline gives CDR1 KGHDR, CDR2 SFDVKD. Trimming shortened V by 5 bases and J by 4 bases, and 11 bases separated the two germline ends. The CDR3 runs 14 residues. This CDR3 is CATSAGDSNQPQHF. The CDR3 bases are TGTGCCACCAGTGCGGGCGACAGTAATCAGCCCCAGCATTTT.

There are many counts of this clonotype. The CDR3 loop reads CASSPPNRAEAFF. The CDR3 nucleotides read TGTGCCAGCTCACCACCGAACAGGGCTGAAGCTTTCTTT. This chain links TRBV18 with TRBJ1-1; D may be TRBD1 (6 bases). The germline CDR1 and CDR2 sequences are KGHSH and LQKENI. CDR3 size: 13 residues. The germline V and J ends were trimmed by 0 bases and 6 bases, with 8 bases remaining between them. Variable domain in full (rest from reference TRBV18 and TRBJ1-1): NAGVMQNPRHLVRRRGQEARLRCSPMKGHSHVYWYRQLPEEGLKFMVYLQKENIIDESGMPKERFSAEFPKEGPSILRIQQVVRGDSAAYFCASSPPNRAEAFFGQGTRLTVV.